The 18 T cell receptor beta chains given below trace back to one sample, sequenced in a study of T cell changes during pregnancy in multiple sclerosis. Measured with immunoSEQ multiplex PCR; TCRdb has only the in-frame clones, and not every one. The repertoire includes tens of thousands of clones, 90% to 95% of them detected once, and 0.65% to 0.9% sits in the top ten. Sample: CD4+ T cells from peripheral blood mononuclear cells, taken in the first trimester of pregnancy. The receptor set was obtained from a female donor with multiple sclerosis, enrolled in a pregnancy study.

The chain recombines TRBV29-1 with TRBJ2-6; possibly TRBD2 for D (5 bases). Trimming removed 7 bases at V and 2 bases at J, with 12 bases between. The germline CDR1 and CDR2 sequences are SQVTM and ANQGSEA. The CDR3 is made up of 14 amino acids. CDR3 loop: CSAREGAGANVLTF. CDR3 bases: TGCAGCGCGAGGGAAGGTGCTGGGGCCAACGTCCTGACTTTC.

The gene calls are TRBV30 and TRBJ2-7, with 11 bases that match TRBD2. The CDR3 length is 15 residues. The germline gives CDR1 GTSNPN, CDR2 SVGIG (reference sequence). With 3 bases clipped from V and 2 bases from J, the junction kept 6 bases outside the gene matches. CDR3 region: CAWRAGTSGTYEQYF. CDR3 DNA sequence: TGTGCCTGGAGGGCCGGGACTAGCGGAACCTACGAGCAGTACTTC.

This chain uses TRBV25-1 with TRBJ1-4; a weak D match, TRBD1 (6 bases). The germline V gene has CDR1 MGHDK and CDR2 SYGVNS. The CDR3 has 14 amino acids. Trimming shortened V by 6 bases and J by 5 bases, and 13 bases separated the two germline ends. CDR3 loop: CASSKTGSNEKLFF. CDR3 DNA: TGTGCCAGCAGCAAGACAGGAAGCAATGAAAAACTGTTTTTT.

The chain carries TRBV5-4 and TRBJ2-5; 7 nucleotides line up with TRBD2. V was clipped by 2 bases and J by 1 base; unmatched bases: 2. Germline CDR1 is SGHNT and CDR2 is YYREEE (reference sequence). CDR3 size: 14 residues. The CDR3 DNA reads as TGTGCCAGCAGCTTTGGGGGGGGCCAAGAGACCCAGTACTTC. Protein product: CASSFGGGQETQYF.

The chain employs TRBV9 and TRBJ1-2; possible D gene TRBD1, 6 bases. The CDR3 consists of 14 residues. The germline V gene has CDR1 SGDLS and CDR2 YYNGEE. The V gene lost 2 bases and the J gene lost 1 base, with 9 bases spanning the gap. The DNA of the CDR3 is TGTGCCAGCAGCGTTGGACAGATTAACTATGGCTACACCTTC. This codes for CASSVGQINYGYTF.

V usage is TRBV5-5 and J usage is TRBJ2-1; D is possibly TRBD1 (5 bases). The germline V gene encodes CDR1 SGHKS and CDR2 YYEKEE (reference sequence). V dropped 0 bases and J dropped 2 bases, with 12 bases sitting between them. The CDR3 spans 16 residues. CDR3 sequence: CASSLEVAQAYNEQFF. CDR3 DNA: TGTGCCAGCAGCTTGGAGGTCGCACAGGCCTACAATGAGCAGTTCTTC.

The chain combines TRBV11-2 with TRBJ2-3, with TRBD2 matching over 15 bases. Germline loops: CDR1 SGHAT, CDR2 FQNNGV. The V segment lost 2 bases and the J segment 6 bases; nucleotides outside the gene matches: 12. The CDR3 has 19 amino acids. This CDR3 reads CASSLFRTSGGGPRDTQYF. The DNA of the CDR3 is TGTGCCAGCAGCTTATTTCGGACTAGCGGGGGGGGCCCCAGGGATACGCAGTATTTT.

The chain couples TRBV7-2 to TRBJ1-1; 9 bases are shared with TRBD1. This CDR3 has 16 residues. Germline V gene data show CDR1 as SGHTA and CDR2 as FQGNSA. Germline trimming cut 4 bases from V and 7 bases from J; bases unmatched to any gene: 13. CDR3 nucleotide sequence: TGTGCCAGCAGCTCCCAGACGTCGCGACAGGGGGATGAAGCTTTCTTT. This sequence encodes CASSSQTSRQGDEAFF.

The V call is TRBV9, the J call TRBJ2-5; 12 positions match TRBD1. Germline CDR1 reads SGDLS; CDR2 reads YYNGEE. This CDR3 has 18 amino acids. V trimming: 2 bases; J trimming: 5 bases; junction bases outside the gene matches: 13. The CDR3 DNA reads as TGTGCCAGCAGCGTTGGGGCCGTGGGGACAGGGGGCTGGGAGACCCAGTACTTC. The encoded protein is CASSVGAVGTGGWETQYF.

The chain links TRBV5-1 to TRBJ2-6; D perhaps matches TRBD2 (6 bases). The CDR3 length is 17 residues. Per the germline V gene, CDR1 is SGHRS and CDR2 is YFSETQ. The V end lost 0 bases, the J end lost 2 bases, and 12 bases lay between the germline ends. CDR3 protein: CASSLAGGPTGANVLTF. The CDR3 region has the DNA TGCGCCAGCAGCTTGGCAGGAGGGCCCACTGGGGCCAACGTCCTGACTTTC.

The gene calls are TRBV7-8 and TRBJ2-7; 9 positions agree with TRBD1. The CDR3 totals 16 residues. Trimming cost V 0 bases and J 4 bases; bases outside gene matches: 7. From germline, CDR1 is SGHVS and CDR2 FQNEAQ. The CDR3 here is CASSLATPGTGYEQYF. In DNA, the CDR3 is TGTGCCAGCAGCTTAGCGACCCCCGGGACAGGGTACGAGCAGTACTTC.

V usage is TRBV11-1 and J usage is TRBJ1-6; 11 bases fit TRBD1. V lost 5 bases and J lost 10; bases outside the gene matches: 4. The germline CDR1 and CDR2 sequences are SGHAT and FQDESV (reference sequence). This CDR3 is built from 14 residues. CDR3 residues: CASSLGQGESPLHF. The CDR3 nucleotides read TGTGCCAGCAGCCTGGGACAGGGGGAGTCACCCCTCCACTTT. The whole variable domain, filled in from reference TRBV11-1 and TRBJ1-6, reads EAEVAQSPRYKITEKSQAVAFWCDPISGHATLYWYRQILGQGPELLVQFQDESVVDDSQLPKDRFSAERLKGVDSTLKIQPAELGDSAMYLCASSLGQGESPLHFGNGTRLTVT.

The chain has TRBV6-5 and TRBJ1-2, with D unresolved. Germline assignment: CDR1 MNHEY and CDR2 SVGAGI. The CDR3 runs 14 residues. V lost 5 bases and J lost 7, with 17 bases in between. CDR3 region: CASSPPRGIGGYTF. The CDR3 DNA sequence: TGTGCCAGCAGTCCTCCGCGAGGGATCGGTGGCTACACCTTC.

J is TRBJ1-1 and V is TRBV14, with D unresolved. V was pared by 5 bases and J by 0 bases, with 7 bases between. The V gene's germline CDR1 is SGHDN and CDR2 FVKESK. This CDR3 spans 13 amino acids. The CDR3 DNA reads TGTGCCAGCAGCTACGACTTGAACACTGAAGCTTTCTTT. Translation gives CASSYDLNTEAFF.

The chain recombines TRBV19 with TRBJ2-3; 8 nucleotides align to TRBD1. Germline V gives CDR1 LNHDA, CDR2 SQIVND (reference sequence). The V segment lost 5 bases and the J segment 2 bases; nucleotides outside the gene matches: 9. This CDR3 is built from 16 residues. CDR3 bases: TGTGCCAGTAGTGCCCAGGGGGCCGGCCACACAGATACGCAGTATTTT. Protein product: CASSAQGAGHTDTQYF.

CDR3 in amino acids: CASSAGWGTGENYGYTF. The CDR3 bases are TGTGCCAGCAGCGCGGGCTGGGGGACAGGCGAAAACTATGGCTACACCTTC. This chain joins TRBV9 and TRBJ1-2, with TRBD1 matching over 8 bases. The CDR3 is made up of 17 amino acids. Germline trimming cut 3 bases from V and 2 bases from J; bases unmatched to any gene: 12. Germline CDR1 reads SGDLS; CDR2 reads YYNGEE.

The rearrangement joins TRBV9 to TRBJ2-3, with 7 bases matching TRBD1. Germline CDR1 is SGDLS and CDR2 is YYNGEE. V lost 0 bases, J lost 6 bases, and 13 bases stayed unmatched. The length of the CDR3 is 17 residues. The CDR3 sequence: CASSVVKGEGATDTQYF. As DNA, the CDR3 is TGTGCCAGCAGCGTAGTAAAGGGTGAGGGGGCAACGGATACGCAGTATTTT.

The V gene is TRBV19, the J gene TRBJ2-3, with TRBD1 matching 7 bases. This CDR3 spans 16 amino acids. V shed 6 bases and J 2 bases; nucleotides not matched to a gene: 11. Germline V lookup: CDR1 LNHDA, CDR2 SQIVND (reference sequence). The DNA for the CDR3 is TGTGCCAGTAGCAACCCCAGACAGGGTCCCACAGATACGCAGTATTTT. Translating it yields CASSNPRQGPTDTQYF.